The next 23 T cell receptor beta chains were all read from a single sample in a study of technical replicates of blood from a few donors. Libraries were prepared by immunoSEQ multiplex PCR; TCRdb keeps only in-frame clonotypes and omits some of them. Of under 80,000 clones listed, 94% were seen once; the top ten hold roughly 0.26%. The sample taken for sequencing was T cells isolated from PBMCs. These receptors were obtained from a human donor in good health.

The genes are TRBV14 and TRBJ1-5; maybe TRBD1 (6 bases). The germline V and J ends were trimmed by 1 base and 3 bases, with 10 bases remaining between them. The V gene's germline CDR1 is SGHDN and CDR2 FVKESK. This CDR3 has 15 residues. For the CDR3, the DNA is TGTGCCAGCAGCCAAGGAACAGGGTCCAATCAGCCCCAGCATTTT. Translating gives CASSQGTGSNQPQHF. Full variable domain (missing parts from reference TRBV14 and TRBJ1-5): EAGVTQFPSHSVIEKGQTVTLRCDPISGHDNLYWYRRVMGKEIKFLLHFVKESKQDESGMPNNRFLAERTGGTYSTLKVQPAELEDSGVYFCASSQGTGSNQPQHFGDGTRLSIL.

The chain couples TRBV4-1 to TRBJ1-2; TRBD1 might be the D (6 bases). Trimming left V 2 bases short and J 2 bases short, with 12 bases between. Germline loops: CDR1 MGHRA, CDR2 YSYEKL. CDR3 length: 15 amino acids. DNA of the CDR3: TGCGCCAGCAGCCAACACAGGGTACCGAACTATGGCTACACCTTC. This codes for CASSQHRVPNYGYTF.

CDR3 sequence reads: CASSDYWTGGLHSPLHF. CDR3 DNA sequence: TGTGCCAGCAGTGACTACTGGACAGGGGGTCTTCATTCACCCCTCCACTTT. This sequence joins TRBV25-1 and TRBJ1-6; 10 bases are a match to TRBD1. The length of the CDR3 is 17 residues. Trimming took 3 bases from V and 8 from J; bases not matched to a gene: 10. Germline V gene lookup returns CDR1 MGHDK and CDR2 SYGVNS.

V and J are TRBV27 and TRBJ2-3, with 11 nucleotides matching TRBD2. CDR1 and CDR2 from the germline V gene are MNHEY and SMNVEV (reference sequence). CDR3 length: 16 amino acids. V gave up 5 bases and J gave up 4 bases; unmatched junction bases: 8. The CDR3 spells CASSLRLAGLPDTQYF. The CDR3 coding sequence is TGTGCCAGCAGTCTACGACTAGCGGGGCTCCCAGATACGCAGTATTTT.

This clone was observed a single time. The V call is TRBV28, the J call TRBJ2-1, with a weak D call TRBD2 (7 bases). CDR1 is MDHEN and CDR2 is SYDVKM in the germline V gene. The CDR3 has 14 residues. V shed 6 bases and J shed 4 bases, with 13 bases lying between them. CDR3: CASRGGAPYNEQFF. For the CDR3, the DNA is TGTGCCAGCAGGGGGGGGGCACCTTACAATGAGCAGTTCTTC. The whole variable domain, filled in from reference TRBV28 and TRBJ2-1, reads DVKVTQSSRYLVKRTGEKVFLECVQDMDHENMFWYRQDPGLGLRLIYFSYDVKMKEKGDIPEGYSVSREKKERFSLILESASTNQTSMYLCASRGGAPYNEQFFGPGTRLTVL.

This rearrangement joins TRBV27 to TRBJ1-2, with D uncertain. The CDR3 extends over 15 amino acids. Trimming took off 4 bases at V and 0 bases at J, with 12 bases between the two ends. CDR1 is MNHEY and CDR2 is SMNVEV in the germline V gene (reference sequence). The CDR3 sequence: CASSSYATSNYGYTF. DNA of the CDR3: TGTGCCAGCAGTTCATACGCGACTTCTAACTATGGCTACACCTTC.

This chain connects TRBV19 to TRBJ2-4; the D gene is possibly TRBD2 (6 bases). With 6 bases removed from V and 2 bases from J, the gap between germline ends came to 8 bases. Germline V lookup: CDR1 LNHDA, CDR2 SQIVND (reference sequence). The CDR3 length is 13 residues. The CDR3 sequence: CASSWDSKNIQYF. DNA for the CDR3: TGTGCCAGTAGCTGGGACTCCAAAAACATTCAGTACTTC.

The chain couples TRBV9 to TRBJ2-3; D might be TRBD1 (7 bases). The V and J ends lost 6 bases and 3 bases respectively, with 14 bases between them. Germline V CDR1 and CDR2: SGDLS, YYNGEE. The CDR3 is 14 residues long. In nucleotides, the CDR3 is TGTGCCAGCACCTCGCCAGGGGGGACAGATACGCAGTATTTT. It translates to CASTSPGGTDTQYF.

The chain links TRBV10-1 to TRBJ1-2; 7 nucleotides line up with TRBD1. V lost 0 bases, J lost 11 bases, and 6 bases stayed unmatched. CDR3 length equals 13 residues. Germline CDR1 and CDR2: WNHNN and SYGVQD (reference sequence). CDR3 in amino acids: CASSESGQERYTF. CDR3 bases: TGCGCCAGCAGTGAGTCTGGACAGGAACGATACACCTTC.

This clone was observed once. The chain links TRBV27 to TRBJ1-6, with 11 bases identical to TRBD1. This CDR3 region has 14 residues. Trimming cost V 5 bases and J 11 bases; bases outside gene matches: 5. Germline values: CDR1 MNHEY, CDR2 SMNVEV (reference sequence). The CDR3 nucleotides read TGTGCCAGCAGTCCGGGACAGGGGGTGGCACCCCTCCACTTT. This encodes CASSPGQGVAPLHF.

This chain uses TRBV6-1 with TRBJ1-2; D might be TRBD1 (6 bases). The CDR3 loop spans 13 amino acids. Between the trimmed V and J ends, which lost 4 bases and 7 bases, there was a span of 13 bases. Germline V gives CDR1 MNHNS, CDR2 SASEGT. CDR3 in amino acids: CASSAPDRFGYTF. The DNA for the CDR3 is TGTGCCAGCAGTGCACCCGACAGGTTTGGCTACACCTTC.

CDR3 sequence reads: CASSRGSGRAGHHEQFF. CDR3 nucleotides: TGTGCCAGCAGCCGGGGGAGCGGGAGGGCCGGTCATCATGAGCAGTTCTTC. The chain employs TRBV7-2 and TRBJ2-1; 10 positions match TRBD2. Trimming took 5 bases from V and 8 from J; bases not matched to a gene: 15. CDR1 is SGHTA, CDR2 FQGNSA, per germline. This CDR3 spans 17 amino acids.

The rearrangement joins TRBV19 to TRBJ1-1; no definite D call. This CDR3 is built from 11 residues. V was cut by 7 bases and J by 4 bases, with 7 bases left in between. In germline, CDR1 is LNHDA, CDR2 SQIVND (reference sequence). This chain's CDR3 is CASTWSTEAFF. CDR3 nucleotides: TGTGCCAGTACCTGGAGCACTGAAGCTTTCTTT. The variable domain in full, completed from reference TRBV19 and TRBJ1-1, reads DGGITQSPKYLFRKEGQNVTLSCEQNLNHDAMYWYRQDPGQGLRLIYYSQIVNDFQKGDIAEGYSVSREKKESFPLTVTSAQKNPTAFYLCASTWSTEAFFGQGTRLTVV.

The V call is TRBV30, the J call TRBJ1-5; tentative D call: TRBD1 (5 bases). The germline V gene has CDR1 GTSNPN and CDR2 SVGIG (reference sequence). Trimming pared 1 base from V and 11 bases from J, leaving 21 bases between. There are 15 residues in the CDR3. CDR3 DNA: TGTGCCTGGAGTGACCCCCGGGGGATCCCTACGACCCAGCATTTT. Protein: CAWSDPRGIPTTQHF.

The sample holds a few counts of this clone. The chain couples TRBV10-3 to TRBJ2-6, with a possible D match to TRBD2 (5 bases). V was trimmed by 3 bases and J by 0 bases, leaving 12 bases between them. In germline, CDR1 is ENHRY, CDR2 SYGVKD. The CDR3 has 17 residues. Written as DNA, the CDR3 is TGTGCCATCAGTGACGAGGGTGGGATCTCTGGGGCCAACGTCCTGACTTTC. Translated: CAISDEGGISGANVLTF.

This sequence joins TRBV27 and TRBJ2-6; D ambiguous. This CDR3 contains 15 residues. Trimming removed 7 bases at V and 4 bases at J, with 14 bases between. The V gene's germline CDR1 is MNHEY and CDR2 SMNVEV (reference sequence). CDR3 residues: CASTSPYVGANVLTF. The CDR3 DNA reads TGTGCCAGCACCTCCCCCTATGTCGGGGCCAACGTCCTGACTTTC.

The chain combines TRBV11-2 with TRBJ2-5, with 12 bases lining up with TRBD1. This CDR3 contains 15 residues. The germline CDR1 and CDR2 sequences are SGHAT and FQNNGV. Trimming took 4 bases from V and 5 from J; bases not matched to a gene: 5. CDR3 nucleotide sequence: TGTGCCAGCAGCTCGGGACAGGGGGCGAGGGAGACCCAGTACTTC. Its protein product is CASSSGQGARETQYF.

The chain couples TRBV28 to TRBJ1-2, with TRBD1 identical over 7 bases. V lost 6 bases, J lost 6 bases, and 10 bases stayed unmatched. Germline CDR1 MDHEN, CDR2 SYDVKM. The CDR3 totals 14 residues. CDR3: CASSPRTGVHGYTF. The DNA for the CDR3 is TGTGCCAGCAGCCCAAGAACAGGGGTGCATGGCTACACCTTC.

This sequence joins TRBV5-1 and TRBJ2-2; 9 nucleotides match TRBD2. J was trimmed by 0 bases and V by 4 bases; bases with no gene match: 16. The CDR3 spans 20 residues. The V gene's germline CDR1 is SGHRS and CDR2 YFSETQ. This chain's CDR3 is CASSRPRLAASFANTGELFF. The CDR3, as DNA: TGCGCCAGCAGCCGGCCCCGACTAGCGGCCTCTTTCGCGAACACCGGGGAGCTGTTTTTT.

This clone was seen a few times. The chain couples TRBV4-1 to TRBJ1-1; a possible D gene is TRBD1 (5 bases). The CDR3 consists of 14 residues. V was clipped by 6 bases and J by 5 bases, with 16 bases between them. From germline, CDR1 is MGHRA and CDR2 YSYEKL. CDR3 residues: CASRKPGEKTEAFF. In DNA, the CDR3 is TGCGCCAGCAGAAAACCGGGGGAGAAGACTGAAGCTTTCTTT.

The CDR3 protein is CASSHEGTANSGNTIYF. CDR3 sequence (DNA): TGCGCCAGCAGTCACGAGGGCACGGCGAACTCTGGAAACACCATATATTTT. The chain links TRBV5-1 to TRBJ1-3; D remains ambiguous. Trimming shortened V by 5 bases and J by 0 bases, and 18 bases separated the two germline ends. Per the germline V gene, CDR1 is SGHRS and CDR2 is YFSETQ. The CDR3 loop spans 17 amino acids. Based on the CDR3 plus reference TRBV5-1 and TRBJ1-3, the full variable domain is KAGVTQTPRYLIKTRGQQVTLSCSPISGHRSVSWYQQTPGQGLQFLFEYFSETQRNKGNFPGRFSGRQFSNSRSEMNVSTLELGDSALYLCASSHEGTANSGNTIYFGEGSWLTVV.

The chain has TRBV29-1 and TRBJ2-5; TRBD2 agrees at 9 bases. The germline V gene has CDR1 SQVTM and CDR2 ANQGSEA. This CDR3 is 13 amino acids long. Trimming took 4 bases from V and 4 from J; bases not matched to a gene: 4. The CDR3 is CSVVVAGVETQYF. DNA for the CDR3: TGCAGCGTTGTGGTAGCGGGAGTAGAGACCCAGTACTTC.

In this sample, this clone turned up once. The chain joins TRBV5-1 to TRBJ1-2; 9 bases align to TRBD1. The CDR3 has 14 residues. Germline assignment: CDR1 SGHRS and CDR2 YFSETQ. V trimming: 0 bases; J trimming: 4 bases; junction bases outside the gene matches: 1. CDR3 protein: CASSLGDRVYGYTF. For the CDR3, the DNA is TGCGCCAGCAGCTTGGGGGACAGGGTCTATGGCTACACCTTC. The full variable domain, completed using reference TRBV5-1 and TRBJ1-2, is KAGVTQTPRYLIKTRGQQVTLSCSPISGHRSVSWYQQTPGQGLQFLFEYFSETQRNKGNFPGRFSGRQFSNSRSEMNVSTLELGDSALYLCASSLGDRVYGYTFGSGTRLTVV.